Presented here are 17 T cell receptor beta chains from one specimen sequenced in a study of shared clonotypes between healthy human individuals. Data came from immunoSEQ multiplex PCR; TCRdb stores just in-frame clones and leaves some out. The sample carries hundreds of thousands of clones, 90% to 95% recorded once. Naive CD8 isolation took CD45RO-negative cells positively selected for CCR7 and excluded terminally differentiated effector memory CD45RA+ cells. The sample comprised naive CD8+ T cells sorted from blood. These TCRs come from a man younger than 45 in good health.

The chain combines TRBV9 with TRBJ2-1; D is uncertain. Trimming took off 0 bases at V and 5 bases at J, with 3 bases between the two ends. Per the germline V gene, CDR1 is SGDLS and CDR2 is YYNGEE. This CDR3 is built from 12 residues. CDR3 amino acids: CASSVADNEQFF. For the CDR3, the DNA is TGTGCCAGCAGCGTAGCAGACAATGAGCAGTTCTTC.

In this sample, this clone turned up once. The chain recombines TRBV25-1 with TRBJ1-2; D unclear. The CDR3 loop spans 12 amino acids. The germline CDR1 and CDR2 sequences are MGHDK and SYGVNS. V lost 3 bases, J lost 4 bases, and 6 bases lay in between. DNA of the CDR3: TGTGCCAGCAGTGATGGACCCTATGGCTACACCTTC. This codes for CASSDGPYGYTF.

The chain is built from TRBV5-1 and TRBJ2-7; 7 bases are a match to TRBD2. V lost 3 bases, J lost 3 bases, and 9 bases stayed unmatched. This CDR3 is 15 amino acids long. The V gene's germline CDR1 is SGHRS and CDR2 YFSETQ. The CDR3 loop is CASSSGAGVVYEQYF. CDR3 in DNA: TGCGCCAGCAGCTCGGGCGCGGGAGTCGTCTACGAGCAGTACTTC. The full variable domain, rest sourced from reference TRBV5-1 and TRBJ2-7, is KAGVTQTPRYLIKTRGQQVTLSCSPISGHRSVSWYQQTPGQGLQFLFEYFSETQRNKGNFPGRFSGRQFSNSRSEMNVSTLELGDSALYLCASSSGAGVVYEQYFGPGTRLTVT.

The rearrangement links TRBV27 to TRBJ1-1; D is ambiguous. V lost 5 bases and J 0 bases, leaving 10 bases between the germline ends. The CDR3 has 14 residues. Germline V lookup: CDR1 MNHEY, CDR2 SMNVEV (reference sequence). Written as DNA, the CDR3 is TGTGCCAGCAGTGGGCGGGGATTGAACACTGAAGCTTTCTTT. Translating gives CASSGRGLNTEAFF.

This chain joins TRBV15 and TRBJ2-3; 8 nucleotides line up with TRBD2. Germline V lookup: CDR1 LNHNV, CDR2 YYDKDF (reference sequence). The CDR3 runs 19 residues. V was pared by 0 bases and J by 3 bases, with 14 bases of the junction left unmatched. CDR3 nucleotide sequence: TGTGCCACCAGCAGAGAGGCACGGGAAAGCGGGAGTGGAACAGATACGCAGTATTTT. This sequence encodes CATSREARESGSGTDTQYF.

The chain is built from TRBV7-8 and TRBJ2-1, with 16 bases identical to TRBD2. The ends lost 4 bases at V and 3 bases at J; junction bases unmatched: 6. The CDR3 loop spans 18 amino acids. The germline V gene encodes CDR1 SGHVS and CDR2 FQNEAQ. The CDR3 sequence: CASSWGLAGGEDYNEQFF. The CDR3 nucleotides are TGTGCCAGCAGCTGGGGACTAGCGGGAGGGGAGGACTACAATGAGCAGTTCTTC.

The chain couples TRBV7-6 to TRBJ2-1; no clear D gene. This CDR3 spans 13 amino acids. Germline CDR1 and CDR2: SGHVS and FNYEAQ. V lost 3 bases and J 6 bases, leaving 9 bases between the germline ends. CDR3 nucleotides: TGTGCCAGCAGCTTCGACACAACCAATGAGCAGTTCTTC. Protein product: CASSFDTTNEQFF.

This clone was observed a few times. J is TRBJ2-7 and V is TRBV14; the D gene is possibly TRBD1 (5 bases). This CDR3 has 13 amino acids. Trimming pared 3 bases from V and 3 bases from J, leaving 9 bases between. The germline CDR1 and CDR2 sequences are SGHDN and FVKESK. CDR3: CASSHPGHYEQYF. DNA of the CDR3: TGTGCCAGCAGCCATCCCGGACACTACGAGCAGTACTTC.

This clone was seen once. This chain connects TRBV7-9 to TRBJ1-1; possibly TRBD1 for D (6 bases). CDR3 length equals 17 residues. Germline V gene sequence: CDR1 SEHNR, CDR2 FQNEAQ (reference sequence). The V and J ends lost 1 base and 0 bases respectively, with 15 bases between them. CDR3 sequence (DNA): TGTGCCAGCAGCTTAGAGGGGGAGGTCACTATGAACACTGAAGCTTTCTTT. It specifies CASSLEGEVTMNTEAFF.

This chain uses TRBV4-1 with TRBJ2-2, with no clear D. V was clipped by 1 base and J by 5 bases, with 8 bases between them. Germline V lookup: CDR1 MGHRA, CDR2 YSYEKL. The CDR3 has 14 amino acids. The CDR3 sequence is CASSQVARTGELFF. The CDR3 DNA is TGCGCCAGCAGCCAAGTTGCAAGGACCGGGGAGCTGTTTTTT.

The rearrangement uses TRBV9 and TRBJ2-1, with 10 positions matching TRBD1. CDR1 is SGDLS and CDR2 is YYNGEE in the germline V gene. Trimming removed 0 bases from V and 8 bases from J; junction bases left unmatched: 5. The CDR3 is made up of 15 amino acids. In DNA, the CDR3 is TGTGCCAGCAGCGTAGAGGGACAGGGGTTGGATGAGCAGTTCTTC. Translating it yields CASSVEGQGLDEQFF. Full variable domain (outside the CDR3, taken from reference TRBV9 and TRBJ2-1): DSGVTQTPKHLITATGQRVTLRCSPRSGDLSVYWYQQSLDQGLQFLIQYYNGEERAKGNILERFSAQQFPDLHSELNLSSLELGDSALYFCASSVEGQGLDEQFFGPGTRLTVL.

The V and J genes are TRBV29-1 and TRBJ1-5; 8 positions agree with TRBD1. Germline CDR1 SQVTM, CDR2 ANQGSEA. The V segment lost 3 bases and the J segment 6 bases; nucleotides outside the gene matches: 10. The CDR3 has 15 residues. The CDR3 region is CSVDMDRVCIQPQHF. CDR3 DNA: TGCAGCGTTGATATGGACAGGGTGTGTATTCAGCCCCAGCATTTT.

The rearrangement links TRBV4-1 to TRBJ2-7, with D possibly TRBD1 on 5 matching bases. The V gene lost 2 bases and the J gene lost 3 bases, with 17 bases spanning the gap. This CDR3 region has 16 residues. In germline, CDR1 is MGHRA, CDR2 YSYEKL. Here the CDR3 reads CASSQKRTPAYYEQYF. CDR3 coding DNA: TGCGCCAGCAGCCAAAAGAGGACACCTGCATACTACGAGCAGTACTTC.

This clone was seen a single time. The V call is TRBV27, the J call TRBJ1-4; 7 bases fit TRBD1. Germline values: CDR1 MNHEY, CDR2 SMNVEV (reference sequence). The trim removed 5 bases at V and 8 bases at J, leaving 5 bases unmatched. This CDR3 spans 13 amino acids. CDR3 amino acids: CASSGTGEEKLFF. DNA for the CDR3: TGTGCCAGCAGTGGAACAGGGGAGGAAAAACTGTTTTTT.

In DNA form, the CDR3 reads TGTGCCAGCAGTGGTGAGGGGCGGGAGGGCCCATACGAAGAGACCCAGTACTTC. This codes for CASSGEGREGPYEETQYF. V is TRBV6-1 and J is TRBJ2-5; 9 nucleotides align to TRBD2. Looked up from germline, CDR1 is MNHNS and CDR2 is SASEGT. V shed 4 bases and J 3 bases; nucleotides not matched to a gene: 15. This CDR3 has 18 residues.

As regards this clone: Other DNA sequences within the sample encode an identical CDR3. The J gene is TRBJ1-5, the V gene TRBV9; D possibly corresponds to TRBD1 (5 bases). Germline lookup yields CDR1 SGDLS and CDR2 YYNGEE. V lost 0 bases and J lost 4, with 8 bases in between. The CDR3 has 14 amino acids. CDR3 nucleotide sequence: TGTGCCAGCAGCGTAGGGGGGGGTAATCAGCCCCAGCATTTT. This sequence encodes CASSVGGGNQPQHF.

The V call is TRBV7-9, the J call TRBJ2-1; TRBD2 matches at 7 bases. This CDR3 has 15 residues. From germline, CDR1 is SEHNR and CDR2 FQNEAQ (reference sequence). With V trimmed by 2 bases and J by 8 bases, 9 bases remained unmatched. The CDR3 loop is CASSLTHGTNDEQFF. The CDR3 nucleotides are TGTGCCAGCAGCTTAACCCACGGGACTAATGATGAGCAGTTCTTC.